The T cell receptor (beta chain) under discussion was sequenced for a study of blood T cell repertoires in COVID-19. On the study more broadly: Sources were T cells, B-cell-depleted T cells, or PBMCs; the material itself was cDNA or gDNA.

Per the authors' pipeline: For nucleated cells, counts were estimated from reference gene primer amplification. The protocol was immunoSEQ multiplex PCR, while the TCRdb copy is restricted to in-frame clones and leaves out a portion. Clone size and V and J calls were adopted from that table, with D and trimming inferred from the DNA. The data show some 200,000 clones, approximately 89% seen once. Germline V gene sequence: CDR1 DFQATT, CDR2 SNEGSKA (reference sequence). This CDR3 contains 9 residues. The sequence was obtained from a man aged 35-49 years with active or convalescent COVID-19. Source material: peripheral blood. The chain carries TRBV20-1 and TRBJ2-7, with 7 bases that match TRBD2. The CDR3 protein is CRAGVEQYF. In DNA form, the CDR3 reads TGCCGCGCGGGGGTCGAGCAGTACTTC.